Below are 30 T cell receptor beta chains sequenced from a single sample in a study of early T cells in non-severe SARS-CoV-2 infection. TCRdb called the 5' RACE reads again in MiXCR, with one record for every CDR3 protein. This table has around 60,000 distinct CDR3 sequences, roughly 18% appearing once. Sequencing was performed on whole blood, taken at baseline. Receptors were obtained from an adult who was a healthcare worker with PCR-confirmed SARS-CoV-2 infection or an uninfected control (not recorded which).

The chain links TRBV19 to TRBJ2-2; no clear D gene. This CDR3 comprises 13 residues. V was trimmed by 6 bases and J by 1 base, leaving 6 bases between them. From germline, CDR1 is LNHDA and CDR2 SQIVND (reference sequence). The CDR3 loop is CASRWGNTGELFF. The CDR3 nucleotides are TGTGCCAGTAGATGGGGGAACACCGGGGAGCTGTTTTTT.

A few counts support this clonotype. For the CDR3, the DNA is TGTGCCAGCAGCCAAGCCCGTCGTGAGCAGTTCTTC. As protein: CASSQARREQFF. The chain has TRBV3-1 and TRBJ2-1; D remains unclear. From germline, CDR1 is LGHDT and CDR2 YNNKEL (reference sequence). The V gene lost 1 base and the J gene lost 9 bases, with 7 bases spanning the gap. CDR3 length equals 12 residues.

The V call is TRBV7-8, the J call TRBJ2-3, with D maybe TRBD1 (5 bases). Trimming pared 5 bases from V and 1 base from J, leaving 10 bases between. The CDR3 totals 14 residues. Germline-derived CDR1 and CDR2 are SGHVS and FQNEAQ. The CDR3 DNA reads TGTGCCAGCAGCCTTAGGGGCCGCACAGATACGCAGTATTTT. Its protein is CASSLRGRTDTQYF.

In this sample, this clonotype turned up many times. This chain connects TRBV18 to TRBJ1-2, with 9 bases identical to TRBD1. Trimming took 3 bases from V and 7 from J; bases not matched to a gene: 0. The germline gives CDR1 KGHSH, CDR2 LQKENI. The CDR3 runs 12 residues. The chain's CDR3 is CASSPDRGGYTF. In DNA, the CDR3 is TGTGCCAGCTCACCGGACAGGGGTGGCTACACCTTC.

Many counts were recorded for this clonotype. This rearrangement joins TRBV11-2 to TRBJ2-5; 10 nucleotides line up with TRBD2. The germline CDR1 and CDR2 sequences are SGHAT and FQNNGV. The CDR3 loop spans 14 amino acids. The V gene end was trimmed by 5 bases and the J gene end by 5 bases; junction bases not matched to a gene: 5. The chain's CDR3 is CASSTGTSAETQYF. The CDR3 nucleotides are TGTGCCAGCAGCACCGGGACTAGCGCTGAGACCCAGTACTTC.

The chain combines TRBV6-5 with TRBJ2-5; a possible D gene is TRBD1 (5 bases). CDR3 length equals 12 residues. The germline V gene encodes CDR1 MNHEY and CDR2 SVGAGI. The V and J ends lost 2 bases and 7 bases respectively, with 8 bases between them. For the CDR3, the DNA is TGTGCCAGCAGTTACGAAAGGGGGACCCAGTACTTC. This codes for CASSYERGTQYF.

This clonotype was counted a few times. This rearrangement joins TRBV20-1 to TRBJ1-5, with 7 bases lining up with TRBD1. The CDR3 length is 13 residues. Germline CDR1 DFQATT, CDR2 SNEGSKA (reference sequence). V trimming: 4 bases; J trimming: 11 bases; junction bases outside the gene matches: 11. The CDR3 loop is CSATDRPWGAQHF. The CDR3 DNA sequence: TGCAGTGCTACGGACAGGCCATGGGGGGCCCAGCATTTT.

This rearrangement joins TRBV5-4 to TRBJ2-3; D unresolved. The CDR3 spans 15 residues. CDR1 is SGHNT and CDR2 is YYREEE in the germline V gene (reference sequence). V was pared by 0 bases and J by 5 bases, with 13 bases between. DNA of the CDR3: TGTGCCAGCAGCTTGGCAAGGGTTATGGGAGATACGCAGTATTTT. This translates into CASSLARVMGDTQYF.

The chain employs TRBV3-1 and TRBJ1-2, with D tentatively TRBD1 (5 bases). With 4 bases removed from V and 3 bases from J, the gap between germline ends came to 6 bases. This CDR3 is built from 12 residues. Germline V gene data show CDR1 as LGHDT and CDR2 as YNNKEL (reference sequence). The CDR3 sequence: CASSRQYYGYTF. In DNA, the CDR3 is TGTGCCAGCAGCCGACAGTACTATGGCTACACCTTC.

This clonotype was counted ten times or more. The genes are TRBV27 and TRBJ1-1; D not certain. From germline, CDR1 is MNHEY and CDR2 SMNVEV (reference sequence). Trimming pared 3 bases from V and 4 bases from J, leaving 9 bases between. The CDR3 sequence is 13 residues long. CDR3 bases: TGTGCCAGCAGTTTGAGCATCCGCACTGAAGCTTTCTTT. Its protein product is CASSLSIRTEAFF.

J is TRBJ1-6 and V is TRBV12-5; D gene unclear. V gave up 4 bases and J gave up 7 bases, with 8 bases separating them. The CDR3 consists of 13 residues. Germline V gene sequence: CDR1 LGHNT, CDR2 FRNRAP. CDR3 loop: CASGSDGNSPLHF. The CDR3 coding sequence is TGTGCTAGTGGTTCGGATGGCAATTCACCCCTCCACTTT.

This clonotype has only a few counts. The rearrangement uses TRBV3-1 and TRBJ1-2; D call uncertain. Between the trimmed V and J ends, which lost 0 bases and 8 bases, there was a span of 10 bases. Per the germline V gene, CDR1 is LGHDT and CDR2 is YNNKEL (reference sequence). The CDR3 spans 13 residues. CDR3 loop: CASSQDKDGGYTF. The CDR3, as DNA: TGTGCCAGCAGCCAAGATAAGGACGGGGGCTACACCTTC. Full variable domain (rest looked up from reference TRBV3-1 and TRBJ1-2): DTAVSQTPKYLVTQMGNDKSIKCEQNLGHDTMYWYKQDSKKFLKIMFSYNNKELIINETVPNRFSPKSPDKAHLNLHINSLELGDSAVYFCASSQDKDGGYTFGSGTRLTVV.

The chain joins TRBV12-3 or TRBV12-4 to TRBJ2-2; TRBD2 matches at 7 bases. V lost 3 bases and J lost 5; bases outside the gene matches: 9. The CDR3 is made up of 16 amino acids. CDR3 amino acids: CASSFGAGVRTGELFF. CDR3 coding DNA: TGTGCCAGCAGTTTTGGGGCGGGAGTGCGGACCGGGGAGCTGTTTTTT.

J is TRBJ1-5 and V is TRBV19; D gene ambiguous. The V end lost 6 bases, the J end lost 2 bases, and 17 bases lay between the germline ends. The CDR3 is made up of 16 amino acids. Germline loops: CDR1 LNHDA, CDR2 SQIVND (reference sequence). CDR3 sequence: CASSHPVKLGNQPQHF. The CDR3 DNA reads TGTGCCAGTAGCCATCCGGTGAAGCTGGGCAATCAGCCCCAGCATTTT. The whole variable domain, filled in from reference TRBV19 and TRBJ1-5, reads DGGITQSPKYLFRKEGQNVTLSCEQNLNHDAMYWYRQDPGQGLRLIYYSQIVNDFQKGDIAEGYSVSREKKESFPLTVTSAQKNPTAFYLCASSHPVKLGNQPQHFGDGTRLSIL.

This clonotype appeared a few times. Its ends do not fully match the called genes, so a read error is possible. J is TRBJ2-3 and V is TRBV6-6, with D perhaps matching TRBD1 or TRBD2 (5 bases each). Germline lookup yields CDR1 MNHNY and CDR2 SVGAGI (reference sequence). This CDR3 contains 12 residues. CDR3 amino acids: CASRGRTDTQYF. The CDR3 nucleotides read TGCGCATCTCGGGGACGCACAGATACGCAGTATTTT.

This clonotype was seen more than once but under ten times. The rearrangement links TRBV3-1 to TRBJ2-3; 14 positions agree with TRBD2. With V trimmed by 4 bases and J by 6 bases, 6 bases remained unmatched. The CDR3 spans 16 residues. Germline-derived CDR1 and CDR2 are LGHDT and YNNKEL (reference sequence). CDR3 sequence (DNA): TGTGCCAGCAGCCGTCGACTAGCGGGGGGGTTTGATACGCAGTATTTT. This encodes CASSRRLAGGFDTQYF.

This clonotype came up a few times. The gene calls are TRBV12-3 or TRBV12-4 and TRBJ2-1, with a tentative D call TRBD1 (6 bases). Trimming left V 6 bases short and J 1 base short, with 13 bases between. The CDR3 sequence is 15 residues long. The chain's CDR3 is CASSRRGISYNEQFF. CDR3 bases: TGTGCCAGCAGCCGCAGGGGTATTTCCTACAATGAGCAGTTCTTC.

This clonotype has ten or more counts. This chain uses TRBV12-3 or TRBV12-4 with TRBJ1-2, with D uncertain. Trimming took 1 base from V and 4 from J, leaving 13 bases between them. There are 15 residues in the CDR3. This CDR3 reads CASSLEAGLGYGYTF. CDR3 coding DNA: TGTGCCAGCAGTTTAGAGGCCGGCCTTGGCTATGGCTACACCTTC.

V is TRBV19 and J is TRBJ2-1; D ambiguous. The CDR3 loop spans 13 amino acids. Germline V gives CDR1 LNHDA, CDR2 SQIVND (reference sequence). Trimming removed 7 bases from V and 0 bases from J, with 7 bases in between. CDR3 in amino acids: CASTPTSYNEQFF. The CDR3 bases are TGTGCCAGTACACCAACCTCCTACAATGAGCAGTTCTTC.

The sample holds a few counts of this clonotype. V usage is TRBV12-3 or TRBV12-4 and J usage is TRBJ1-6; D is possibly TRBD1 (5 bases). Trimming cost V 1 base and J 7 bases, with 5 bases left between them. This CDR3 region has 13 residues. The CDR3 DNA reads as TGTGCCAGCAGTTTAGGGGGCAATTCACCCCTCCACTTT. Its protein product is CASSLGGNSPLHF.

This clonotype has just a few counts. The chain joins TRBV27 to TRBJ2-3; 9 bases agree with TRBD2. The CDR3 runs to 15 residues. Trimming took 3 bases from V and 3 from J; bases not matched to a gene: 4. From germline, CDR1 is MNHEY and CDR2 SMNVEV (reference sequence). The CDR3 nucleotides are TGTGCCAGCAGTTTCCCAGCGGGGGGTACAGATACGCAGTATTTT. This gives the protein CASSFPAGGTDTQYF.

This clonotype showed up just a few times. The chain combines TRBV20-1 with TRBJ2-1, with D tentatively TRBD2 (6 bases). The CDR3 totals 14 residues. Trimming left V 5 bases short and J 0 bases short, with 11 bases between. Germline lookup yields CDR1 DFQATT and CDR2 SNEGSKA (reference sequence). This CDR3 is CSAGEVSSYNEQFF. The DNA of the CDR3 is TGCAGTGCTGGGGAGGTGAGCTCCTACAATGAGCAGTTCTTC.

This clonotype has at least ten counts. CDR3 nucleotide sequence: TGTGCCAGCAGACACCTTTACGAGCAGTACTTC. Amino acid sequence: CASRHLYEQYF. This chain connects TRBV25-1 to TRBJ2-7; D remains unclear. Trimming pared 6 bases from V and 4 bases from J, leaving 7 bases between. Per germline, CDR1 MGHDK and CDR2 SYGVNS. The CDR3 runs to 11 residues.

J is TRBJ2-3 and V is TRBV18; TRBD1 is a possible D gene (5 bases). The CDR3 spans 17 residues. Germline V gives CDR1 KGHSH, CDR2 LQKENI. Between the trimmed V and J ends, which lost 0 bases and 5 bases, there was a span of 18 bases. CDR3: CASSPPWSRGAEDTQYF. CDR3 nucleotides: TGTGCCAGCTCACCACCGTGGAGTAGGGGCGCGGAAGATACGCAGTATTTT.

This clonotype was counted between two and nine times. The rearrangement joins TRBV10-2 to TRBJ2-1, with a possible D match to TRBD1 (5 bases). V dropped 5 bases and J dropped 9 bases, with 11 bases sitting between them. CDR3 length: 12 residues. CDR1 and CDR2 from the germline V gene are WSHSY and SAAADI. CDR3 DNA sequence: TGCGCCAGCAGTTGGGGCTCCGGTGAGCAGTTCTTC. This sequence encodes CASSWGSGEQFF.

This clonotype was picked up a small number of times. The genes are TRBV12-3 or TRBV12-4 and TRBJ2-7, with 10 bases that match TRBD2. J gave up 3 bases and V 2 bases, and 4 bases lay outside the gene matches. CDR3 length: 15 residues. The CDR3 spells CASSLSLAGDYEQYF. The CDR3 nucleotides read TGTGCCAGCAGTTTATCGCTAGCGGGGGACTACGAGCAGTACTTC.

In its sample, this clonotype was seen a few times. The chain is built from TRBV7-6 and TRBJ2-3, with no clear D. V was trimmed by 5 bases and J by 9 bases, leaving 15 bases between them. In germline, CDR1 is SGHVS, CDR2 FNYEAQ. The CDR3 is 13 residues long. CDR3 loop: CASSPTGQGTQYF. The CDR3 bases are TGTGCCAGCAGCCCCACCGGGCAAGGAACGCAGTATTTT.

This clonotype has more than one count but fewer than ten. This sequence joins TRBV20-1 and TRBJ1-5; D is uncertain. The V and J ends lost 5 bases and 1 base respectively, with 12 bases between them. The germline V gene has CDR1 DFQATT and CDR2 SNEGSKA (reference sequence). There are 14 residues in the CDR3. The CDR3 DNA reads TGCAGTGCTGTAGAGGGCGGGAGCAATCAGCCCCAGCATTTT. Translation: CSAVEGGSNQPQHF.

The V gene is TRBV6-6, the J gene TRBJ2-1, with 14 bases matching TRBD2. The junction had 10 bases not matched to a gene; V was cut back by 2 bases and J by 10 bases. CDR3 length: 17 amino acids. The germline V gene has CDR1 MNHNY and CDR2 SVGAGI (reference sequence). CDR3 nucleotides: TGTGCCAGCAGTTACCAGACTAGCGGGAGGGCCTGGACCGAGCAGTTCTTC. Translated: CASSYQTSGRAWTEQFF.

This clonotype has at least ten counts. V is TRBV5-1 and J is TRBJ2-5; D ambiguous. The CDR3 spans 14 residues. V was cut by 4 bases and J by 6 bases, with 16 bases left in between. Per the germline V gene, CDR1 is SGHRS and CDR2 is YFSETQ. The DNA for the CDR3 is TGCGCCAGCAGCCCAGACGTAGGCACGAAGACCCAGTACTTC. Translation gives CASSPDVGTKTQYF.